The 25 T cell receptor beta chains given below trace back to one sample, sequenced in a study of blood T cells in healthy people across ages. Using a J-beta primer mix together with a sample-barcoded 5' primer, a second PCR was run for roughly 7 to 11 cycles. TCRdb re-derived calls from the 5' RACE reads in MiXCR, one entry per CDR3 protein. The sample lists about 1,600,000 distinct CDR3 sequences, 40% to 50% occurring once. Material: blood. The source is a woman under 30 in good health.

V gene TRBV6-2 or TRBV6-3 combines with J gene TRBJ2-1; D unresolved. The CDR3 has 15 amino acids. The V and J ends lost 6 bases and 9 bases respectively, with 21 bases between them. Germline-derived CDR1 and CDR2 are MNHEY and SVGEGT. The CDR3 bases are TGTGCCAGCAGCCAGGCCGGGCCCGGAGTCTTTGAGCAGTTCTTC. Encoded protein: CASSQAGPGVFEQFF.

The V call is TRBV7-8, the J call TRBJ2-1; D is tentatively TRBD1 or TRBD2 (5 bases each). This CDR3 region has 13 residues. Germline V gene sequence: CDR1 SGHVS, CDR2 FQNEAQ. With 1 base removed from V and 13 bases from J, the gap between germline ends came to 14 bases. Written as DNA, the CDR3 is TGTGCCAGCAGCTTAGGGCTGGGGGAGACCCAGTTCTTC. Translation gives CASSLGLGETQFF.

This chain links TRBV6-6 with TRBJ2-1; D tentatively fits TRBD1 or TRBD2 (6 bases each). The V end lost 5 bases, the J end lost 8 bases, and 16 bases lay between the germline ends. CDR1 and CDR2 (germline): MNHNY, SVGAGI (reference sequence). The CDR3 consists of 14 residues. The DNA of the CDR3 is TGTGCCAGCAGTGTTACGTCGAGGGGGGATGAGCAGTTCTTC. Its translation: CASSVTSRGDEQFF.

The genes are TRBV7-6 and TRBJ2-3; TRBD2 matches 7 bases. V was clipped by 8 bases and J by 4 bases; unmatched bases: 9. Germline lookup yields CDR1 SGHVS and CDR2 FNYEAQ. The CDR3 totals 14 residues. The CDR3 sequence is CASGPNSGSDTQYF. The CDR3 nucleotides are TGTGCCAGCGGGCCCAATAGCGGGTCAGATACGCAGTATTTT.

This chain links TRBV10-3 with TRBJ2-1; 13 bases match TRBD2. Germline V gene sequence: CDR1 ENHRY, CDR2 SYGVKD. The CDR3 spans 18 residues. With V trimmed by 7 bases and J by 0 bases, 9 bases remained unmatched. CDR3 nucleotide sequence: TGTGCCATCATACCGGGACTAGCGGGGAGCCGCTCCTACAATGAGCAGTTCTTC. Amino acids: CAIIPGLAGSRSYNEQFF.

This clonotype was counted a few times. The CDR3 bases are TGTGCCAGCTCACCCTTAGCCCAGGGGAACTATGGCTACACCTTC. Translation gives CASSPLAQGNYGYTF. The chain recombines TRBV18 with TRBJ1-2; D is possibly TRBD1 (6 bases). The germline CDR1 and CDR2 sequences are KGHSH and LQKENI. The CDR3 has 15 amino acids. Trimming left V 3 bases short and J 2 bases short, with 13 bases between.

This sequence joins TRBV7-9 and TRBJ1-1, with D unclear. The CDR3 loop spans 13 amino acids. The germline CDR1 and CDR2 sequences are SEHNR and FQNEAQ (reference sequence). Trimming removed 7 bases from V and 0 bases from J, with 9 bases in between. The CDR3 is CASTKQMNTEAFF. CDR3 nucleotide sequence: TGTGCCAGCACGAAGCAAATGAACACTGAAGCTTTCTTT.

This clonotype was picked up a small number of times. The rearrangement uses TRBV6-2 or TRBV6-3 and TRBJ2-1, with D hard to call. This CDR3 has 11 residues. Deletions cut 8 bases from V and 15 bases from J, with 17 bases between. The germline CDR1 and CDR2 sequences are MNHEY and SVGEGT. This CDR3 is CASRLGGETFF. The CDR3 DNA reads TGTGCCAGCCGTCTGGGCGGCGAGACGTTCTTC.

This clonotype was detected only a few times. The CDR3 nucleotides read TGTGCCAGCAGCTTTTATGGGGGGGGACTCCCCTACGAGCAGTACTTC. This encodes CASSFYGGGLPYEQYF. The V and J genes are TRBV7-2 and TRBJ2-7, with 7 bases matching TRBD2. The CDR3 runs to 16 residues. Germline lookup yields CDR1 SGHTA and CDR2 FQGNSA. V trimming: 3 bases; J trimming: 2 bases; junction bases outside the gene matches: 10.

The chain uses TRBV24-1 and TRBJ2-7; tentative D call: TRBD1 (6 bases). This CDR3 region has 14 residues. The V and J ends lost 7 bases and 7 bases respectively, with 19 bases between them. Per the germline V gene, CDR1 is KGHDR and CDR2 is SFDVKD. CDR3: CATRGTKGNNEQYF. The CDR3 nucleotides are TGTGCCACCAGAGGGACAAAAGGGAACAATGAGCAGTACTTC.

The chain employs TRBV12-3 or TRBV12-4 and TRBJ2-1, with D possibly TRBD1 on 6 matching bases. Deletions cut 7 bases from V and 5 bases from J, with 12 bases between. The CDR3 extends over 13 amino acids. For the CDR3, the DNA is TGTGCCAGCAACACTAGGGGGAACAATGAGCAGTTCTTC. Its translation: CASNTRGNNEQFF.

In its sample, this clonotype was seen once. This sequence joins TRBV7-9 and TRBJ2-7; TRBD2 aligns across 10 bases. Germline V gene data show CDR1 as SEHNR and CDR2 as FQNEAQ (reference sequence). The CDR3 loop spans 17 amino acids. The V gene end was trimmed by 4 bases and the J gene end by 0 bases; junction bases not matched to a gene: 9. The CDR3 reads CASSSGLAGESSYEQYF. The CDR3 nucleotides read TGTGCCAGCAGCTCCGGCCTAGCGGGGGAGAGCTCCTACGAGCAGTACTTC. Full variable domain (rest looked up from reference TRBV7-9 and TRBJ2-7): DTGVSQNPRHKITKRGQNVTFRCDPISEHNRLYWYRQTLGQGPEFLTYFQNEAQLEKSRLLSDRFSAERPKGSFSTLEIQRTEQGDSAMYLCASSSGLAGESSYEQYFGPGTRLTVT.

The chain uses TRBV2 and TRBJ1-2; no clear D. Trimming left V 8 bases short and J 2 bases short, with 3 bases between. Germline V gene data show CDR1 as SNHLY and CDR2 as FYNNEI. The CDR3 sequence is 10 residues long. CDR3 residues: CASQNYGYTF. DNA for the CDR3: TGTGCCAGCCAAAACTATGGCTACACCTTC. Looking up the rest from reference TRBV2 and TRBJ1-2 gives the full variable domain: EPEVTQTPSHQVTQMGQEVILRCVPISNHLYFYWYRQILGQKVEFLVSFYNNEISEKSEIFDDQFSVERPDGSNFTLKIRSTKLEDSAMYFCASQNYGYTFGSGTRLTVV.

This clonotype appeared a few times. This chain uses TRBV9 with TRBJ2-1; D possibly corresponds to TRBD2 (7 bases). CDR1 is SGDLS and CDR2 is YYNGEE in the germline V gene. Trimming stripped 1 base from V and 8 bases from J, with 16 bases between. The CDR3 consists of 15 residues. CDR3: CASSVFGGPGDEQFF. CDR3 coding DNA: TGTGCCAGCAGCGTATTCGGGGGGCCTGGGGATGAGCAGTTCTTC.

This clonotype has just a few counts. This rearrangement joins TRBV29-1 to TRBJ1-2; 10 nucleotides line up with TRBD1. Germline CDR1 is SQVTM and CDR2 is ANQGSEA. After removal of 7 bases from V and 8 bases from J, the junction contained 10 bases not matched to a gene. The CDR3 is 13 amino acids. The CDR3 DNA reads TGCAGCGATTTCCGGGACAGGGGTCGGGGCTACACCTTC. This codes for CSDFRDRGRGYTF.

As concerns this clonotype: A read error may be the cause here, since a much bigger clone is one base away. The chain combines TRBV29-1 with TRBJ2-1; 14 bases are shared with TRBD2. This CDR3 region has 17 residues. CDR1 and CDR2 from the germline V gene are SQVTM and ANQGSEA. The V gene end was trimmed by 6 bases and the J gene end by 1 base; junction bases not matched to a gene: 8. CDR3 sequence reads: CSVGTSGSFGSYNEQFF. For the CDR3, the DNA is TGCAGCGTAGGGACTAGCGGGAGTTTTGGGTCCTACAATGAGCAGTTCTTC.

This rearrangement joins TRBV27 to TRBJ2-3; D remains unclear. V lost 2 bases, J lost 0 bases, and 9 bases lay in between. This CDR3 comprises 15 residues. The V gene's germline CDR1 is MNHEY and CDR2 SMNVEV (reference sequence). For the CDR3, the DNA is TGTGCCAGCAGTTTACGGCCGTCTAGCACAGATACGCAGTATTTT. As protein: CASSLRPSSTDTQYF.

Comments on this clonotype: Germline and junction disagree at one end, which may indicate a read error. This chain's CDR3 is CASSLLNSDNGQFF. CDR3 nucleotides: TGTGCCAGCTCACTACTCAACTCGGACAATGGGCAGTTCTTC. V is TRBV18 and J is TRBJ2-1; D is possibly TRBD1 (5 bases). CDR3 size: 14 residues. Germline V gene sequence: CDR1 KGHSH, CDR2 LQKENI.

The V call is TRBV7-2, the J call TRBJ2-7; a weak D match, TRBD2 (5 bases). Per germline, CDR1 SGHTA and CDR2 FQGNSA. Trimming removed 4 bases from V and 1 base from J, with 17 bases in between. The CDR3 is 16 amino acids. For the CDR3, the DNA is TGTGCCAGCAGCTCCACCCTTGCGGGCCAATCCTACGAGCAGTACTTC. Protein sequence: CASSSTLAGQSYEQYF.

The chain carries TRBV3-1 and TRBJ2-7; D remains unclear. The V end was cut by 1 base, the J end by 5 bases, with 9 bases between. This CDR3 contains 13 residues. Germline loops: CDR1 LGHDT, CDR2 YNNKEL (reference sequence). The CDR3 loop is CASSQGGPNEQYF. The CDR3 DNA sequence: TGTGCCAGCAGCCAAGGTGGGCCCAACGAGCAGTACTTC.

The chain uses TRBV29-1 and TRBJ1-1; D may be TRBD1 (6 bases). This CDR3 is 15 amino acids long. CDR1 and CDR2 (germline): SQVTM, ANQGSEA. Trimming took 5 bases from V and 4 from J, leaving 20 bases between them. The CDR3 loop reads CSVRRGAQVGTEAFF. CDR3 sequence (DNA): TGCAGCGTTAGGCGGGGGGCGCAGGTAGGCACTGAAGCTTTCTTT.

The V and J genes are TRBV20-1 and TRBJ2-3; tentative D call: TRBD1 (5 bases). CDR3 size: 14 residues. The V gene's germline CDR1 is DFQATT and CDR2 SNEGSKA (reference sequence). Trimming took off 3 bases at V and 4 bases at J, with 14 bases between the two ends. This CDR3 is CSASMAGAADTQYF. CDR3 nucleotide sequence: TGCAGTGCTAGCATGGCTGGGGCAGCAGATACGCAGTATTTT.

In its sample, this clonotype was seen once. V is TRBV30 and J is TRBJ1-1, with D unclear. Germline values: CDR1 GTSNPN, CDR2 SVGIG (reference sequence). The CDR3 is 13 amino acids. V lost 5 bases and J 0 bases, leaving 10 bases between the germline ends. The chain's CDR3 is CAWEQSMNTEAFF. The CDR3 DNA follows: TGTGCCTGGGAACAGTCCATGAACACTGAAGCTTTCTTT. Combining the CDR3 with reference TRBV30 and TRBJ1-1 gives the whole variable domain SQTIHQWPATLVQPVGSPLSLECTVEGTSNPNLYWYRQAAGRGLQLLFYSVGIGQISSEVPQNLSASRPQDRQFILSSKKLLLSDSGFYLCAWEQSMNTEAFFGQGTRLTVV.

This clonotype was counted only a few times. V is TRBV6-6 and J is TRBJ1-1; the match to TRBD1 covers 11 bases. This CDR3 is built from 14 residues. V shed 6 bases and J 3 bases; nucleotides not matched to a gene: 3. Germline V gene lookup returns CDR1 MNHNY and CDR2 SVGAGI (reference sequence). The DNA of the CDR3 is TGTGCCAGCAGGGACAGGGGGCGATACACTGAAGCTTTCTTT. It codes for CASRDRGRYTEAFF.

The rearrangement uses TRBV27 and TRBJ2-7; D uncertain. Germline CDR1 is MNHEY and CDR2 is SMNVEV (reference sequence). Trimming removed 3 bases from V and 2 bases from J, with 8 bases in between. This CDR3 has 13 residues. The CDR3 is CASSFSPAYEQYF. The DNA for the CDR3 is TGTGCCAGCAGTTTTTCGCCGGCCTACGAGCAGTACTTC.